Listed here are 18 T cell receptor beta chains from one sample, sequenced in a study of blood T cell repertoires in COVID-19. This table comes from immunoSEQ multiplex PCR, and its TCRdb copy is limited to in-frame clones, with some not included. This table holds about 270,000 clones, 65% to 90% found once. The sample comprised peripheral blood. Every receptor here comes from a woman aged 60-75 years with active or convalescent COVID-19.

The rearrangement links TRBV9 to TRBJ2-7; possible D gene TRBD1, 5 bases. In germline, CDR1 is SGDLS, CDR2 YYNGEE. Trimming removed 0 bases from V and 1 base from J, with 11 bases in between. The CDR3 length is 15 residues. The DNA of the CDR3 is TGTGCCAGCAGCGTAGAACCAGGGCGATCCTACGAGCAGTACTTC. Protein: CASSVEPGRSYEQYF.

The chain joins TRBV3-1 (or the pseudogene TRBV3-2) to TRBJ2-7; 7 bases map to TRBD1. Germline CDR1 reads LGHDT; CDR2 reads YNNKEL (reference sequence). There are 15 residues in the CDR3. J lost 3 bases, V lost 2 bases, and 7 bases had no gene match. The CDR3 coding sequence is TGTGCCAGCAGCCAAAACTTGGGACAGTTCTACGAGCAGTACTTC. Translated, it gives CASSQNLGQFYEQYF.

The V call is TRBV19, the J call TRBJ1-1; unclear D gene. The CDR3 runs to 16 residues. From germline, CDR1 is LNHDA and CDR2 SQIVND (reference sequence). With 11 bases removed from V and 2 bases from J, the gap between germline ends came to 24 bases. CDR3 nucleotides: TGTGCCTCCTCCGGGGTGTTAAGGAGCCCTAACACTGAAGCTTTCTTT. Its protein is CASSGVLRSPNTEAFF.

The rearrangement joins TRBV11-2 to TRBJ1-2; D not certain. Trimming took off 1 base at V and 2 bases at J, with 11 bases between the two ends. Germline CDR1 SGHAT, CDR2 FQNNGV. CDR3 length: 15 amino acids. The DNA of the CDR3 is TGTGCCAGCAGCTTAGTAGCGGGGAAAAACTATGGCTACACCTTC. Translated, it gives CASSLVAGKNYGYTF.

The chain links TRBV14 to TRBJ1-3; possible D gene TRBD1, 5 bases. CDR3 size: 14 residues. V lost 2 bases to trimming and J lost 10 bases, with 15 bases between them. CDR1 SGHDN and CDR2 FVKESK come from the germline V gene. The CDR3 coding sequence is TGTGCCAGCAGCCAACAGGGTGGGGCAACGACCATATATTTT. Protein product: CASSQQGGATTIYF.

The rearrangement links TRBV14 to TRBJ1-4; TRBD1 matches at 7 bases. The J segment lost 1 base and the V segment lost 2 bases, leaving 4 bases of the junction unmatched. This CDR3 is built from 16 residues. The V gene's germline CDR1 is SGHDN and CDR2 FVKESK. In DNA, the CDR3 is TGTGCCAGCAGCCAACAGGGGGAAGGAACTAATGAAAAACTGTTTTTT. Its translation: CASSQQGEGTNEKLFF.

The chain links TRBV30 to TRBJ1-1; D gene uncertain. Germline values: CDR1 GTSNPN, CDR2 SVGIG (reference sequence). Trimming took 3 bases from V and 2 from J, leaving 10 bases between them. This CDR3 spans 13 amino acids. In DNA, the CDR3 is TGTGCCTGGAGATCGGCAGGTAACACTGAAGCTTTCTTT. This translates into CAWRSAGNTEAFF.

As DNA, the CDR3 is TGTGCCAGCAGTTCGGGACATCTGAACACTGAAGCTTTCTTT. Residues: CASSSGHLNTEAFF. The genes are TRBV27 and TRBJ1-1; D possibly corresponds to TRBD1 (6 bases). The CDR3 consists of 14 residues. Germline V gene lookup returns CDR1 MNHEY and CDR2 SMNVEV (reference sequence). Trimming took off 4 bases at V and 0 bases at J, with 9 bases between the two ends.

The rearrangement uses TRBV6-5 and TRBJ2-5, with D possibly matching TRBD1 (5 bases). CDR1 is MNHEY and CDR2 is SVGAGI in the germline V gene. The ends were cut back, 0 bases at V and 1 base at J, with 9 bases in the middle. This CDR3 contains 15 residues. CDR3 nucleotides: TGTGCCAGCAGTTACTCTTGGGGCAGCCAAGAGACCCAGTACTTC. This codes for CASSYSWGSQETQYF.

As to this clone: A read error may produce the germline difference seen at one junction end. The rearrangement joins TRBV11-2 to TRBJ1-6; 7 nucleotides match TRBD1. The germline V gene encodes CDR1 SGHAT and CDR2 FQNNGV. This CDR3 contains 15 residues. The CDR3: CASSLDRAQNSPLHF. CDR3 coding DNA: TGTGCCAGCAGCCTAGACAGGGCCCAAAATTCACCCCTCCACTTT. Supplemented by reference TRBV11-2 and TRBJ1-6, the full variable domain reads EAGVAQSPRYKIIEKRQSVAFWCNPISGHATLYWYQQILGQGPKLLIQFQNNGVVDDSQLPKDRFSAERLKGVDSTLKIQPAKLEDSAVYLCASSLDRAQNSPLHFGNGTRLTVT.

This chain links TRBV14 with TRBJ1-4; D is unclear. Trimming removed 6 bases at V and 0 bases at J, with 11 bases between. The CDR3 length is 15 residues. The germline CDR1 and CDR2 sequences are SGHDN and FVKESK. The CDR3 bases are TGTGCCAGCAGTCAACTCCAGGCAACTAATGAAAAACTGTTTTTT. Its protein is CASSQLQATNEKLFF.

To note about this clone: Distinct nucleotide sequences in the sample also encode this CDR3. CDR3 sequence (DNA): TGCGCCAGCAGCCAAACACAGAACACTGAAGCTTTCTTT. Its translation: CASSQTQNTEAFF. This sequence joins TRBV4-3 and TRBJ1-1; the D is unclear. From germline, CDR1 is LGHNA and CDR2 YSLEER. The CDR3 is 13 amino acids. The V end lost 2 bases, the J end lost 1 base, and 5 bases lay between the germline ends.

This clone rates as medium-sized. The chain joins TRBV6-6 to TRBJ2-1; 9 nucleotides line up with TRBD1. V shed 7 bases, J shed 9 bases, and the junction held 16 bases outside the gene matches. Germline CDR1 is MNHNY and CDR2 is SVGAGI (reference sequence). This CDR3 comprises 16 residues. The CDR3 bases are TGTGCCAGCACGCCTTCCGGGACAGGGCTGTTGGGTGAGCAGTTCTTC. Encoded protein: CASTPSGTGLLGEQFF.

The genes are TRBV7-9 and TRBJ2-5, with D unresolved. V dropped 7 bases and J dropped 0 bases, with 6 bases sitting between them. Germline V gene data show CDR1 as SEHNR and CDR2 as FQNEAQ (reference sequence). The CDR3 extends over 12 amino acids. The CDR3 region is CASTSDQETQYF. In nucleotides, the CDR3 is TGTGCCAGCACCTCCGACCAAGAGACCCAGTACTTC.

The chain uses TRBV9 and TRBJ1-1; 9 bases match TRBD1. This CDR3 spans 16 amino acids. CDR1 is SGDLS and CDR2 is YYNGEE in the germline V gene. The J segment lost 1 base and the V segment lost 4 bases, leaving 8 bases of the junction unmatched. DNA for the CDR3: TGTGCCAGCAGCCCCACACAGGGGGCTCAGAACACTGAAGCTTTCTTT. Translating it yields CASSPTQGAQNTEAFF.

Concerning this clone: Other DNA sequences in the sample encode the same CDR3. The chain links TRBV27 to TRBJ2-1; TRBD2 matches 8 bases. V dropped 2 bases and J dropped 3; count of bases not matched to a gene: 3. The CDR3 is 15 amino acids. CDR1 is MNHEY, CDR2 SMNVEV, per germline (reference sequence). Here the CDR3 DNA reads TGTGCCAGCAGTTTAGGCACTAGCGGCTACAATGAGCAGTTCTTC. Residues: CASSLGTSGYNEQFF.

This chain uses TRBV19 with TRBJ1-2; 8 nucleotides line up with TRBD1. CDR3 length: 13 amino acids. Losses at the gene ends were 8 bases for V and 7 bases for J; bases not matched to a gene: 9. Looked up from germline, CDR1 is LNHDA and CDR2 is SQIVND (reference sequence). The CDR3 sequence: CASLPTGAGGYTF. In DNA, the CDR3 is TGTGCCAGTCTCCCGACAGGGGCGGGTGGCTACACCTTC.

The gene calls are TRBV4-1 and TRBJ1-6, with no clear D. Trimming took off 0 bases at V and 5 bases at J, with 14 bases between the two ends. This CDR3 is built from 17 residues. The V gene's germline CDR1 is MGHRA and CDR2 YSYEKL. The chain's CDR3 is CASSQDLGDQDNSPLHF. The CDR3 DNA sequence: TGCGCCAGCAGCCAAGATCTCGGGGATCAGGATAATTCACCCCTCCACTTT.